This T cell receptor beta chain was documented in a study of shared T cell receptors in the human thymus. CDR1 MDHEN and CDR2 SYDVKM come from the germline V gene. The CDR3 is 13 amino acids. V was trimmed by 6 bases and J by 6 bases, leaving 14 bases between them. Generated by immunoSEQ multiplex PCR, the TCRdb table keeps only in-frame clones and is missing some. The profile shows 500,000 to 550,000 clones, approximately 78% of them singletons. The same sample was also used in a study of human thymus T cells. That work states: It was healthy Finnish infants having corrective surgery for congenital heart defects who were the donors. Thymic and blood repertoires appeared to display a bias in their usage of V and J genes. Unrelated people showed highly overlapping thymic repertoires, related research reported.

Material: thymocytes. V and J are TRBV28 and TRBJ1-2; D is possibly TRBD1 (6 bases). The sequence derives from a boy under three years old with a congenital heart defect. The CDR3 sequence is CASRETGGDGYTF. CDR3 in DNA: TGTGCCAGCAGGGAGACAGGTGGAGATGGCTACACCTTC.